This TCR beta chain was captured in a study of blood T cell repertoires in COVID-19. Study at large: COVID-19 samples collected from the United States, Italy and Spain covered acute and convalescent phases. The cDNA or gDNA used as material had been derived from T cells, B-cell-depleted T cells, or PBMCs.

Germline V gives CDR1 LNHDA, CDR2 SQIVND (reference sequence). The CDR3 consists of 16 residues. Trimming pared 7 bases from V and 0 bases from J, leaving 16 bases between. In the study's own analysis: Nucleated cell counts were estimated from reference gene primer amplification. The protocol was immunoSEQ multiplex PCR, while the TCRdb copy is restricted to in-frame clones and leaves out a portion. V and J calls and clone size are given by that table; D and trimming were obtained from the DNA. The sample lists tens of thousands of clones; approximately 95% were seen once. Sequenced input: peripheral blood. This rearrangement joins TRBV19 to TRBJ1-3, with D perhaps matching TRBD1 (5 bases). The TCR comes from a man in his 70s with active COVID-19. The CDR3 DNA reads TGTGCCAGTACCGAATGGGGCGGAAGCTCTGGAAACACCATATATTTT. Translating gives CASTEWGGSSGNTIYF.